This T cell receptor beta chain was documented in a study of CD8 T cells in Susac syndrome. Whole-study findings and limits: It was acknowledged in the study that the number of individuals who were included in its TCR sequencing and HLA analysis was relatively small.

The T cells that were sequenced for TCR beta were CD8+ and CD4+ cells from blood. Negative isolation was applied to CD8+ and CD4+ T cells, and FACS enrichment was applied to TEMRA cells. It was with random hexamers that about 0.45 to 1 ug RNA was reverse transcribed. An immunoSEQ multiplex PCR generated amplified TCR beta CDR3 products spanning 54 Vbeta and 13 Jbeta. TCRdb re-called the immunoSEQ multiplex PCR reads through MiXCR, storing one row per CDR3 protein. The table lists approximately 120,000 distinct CDR3 sequences, 80% to 95% of them singletons, with 0.11% to 0.15% in the top ten. CDR3 length equals 14 residues. The germline CDR1 and CDR2 sequences are SGHRS and YFSETQ. The trim removed 4 bases at V and 5 bases at J, leaving 3 bases unmatched. Comment on this clonotype: Its antigen is still unknown.

V is TRBV5-1 and J is TRBJ2-2; 9 nucleotides match TRBD2. Input material: CD4+ T cells from PBMCs. The sequence was obtained from a human donor in good health. In DNA form, the CDR3 reads TGCGCCAGCAGCGTAGCGGGGGCGACCGGGGAGCTGTTTTTT. Translated: CASSVAGATGELFF.